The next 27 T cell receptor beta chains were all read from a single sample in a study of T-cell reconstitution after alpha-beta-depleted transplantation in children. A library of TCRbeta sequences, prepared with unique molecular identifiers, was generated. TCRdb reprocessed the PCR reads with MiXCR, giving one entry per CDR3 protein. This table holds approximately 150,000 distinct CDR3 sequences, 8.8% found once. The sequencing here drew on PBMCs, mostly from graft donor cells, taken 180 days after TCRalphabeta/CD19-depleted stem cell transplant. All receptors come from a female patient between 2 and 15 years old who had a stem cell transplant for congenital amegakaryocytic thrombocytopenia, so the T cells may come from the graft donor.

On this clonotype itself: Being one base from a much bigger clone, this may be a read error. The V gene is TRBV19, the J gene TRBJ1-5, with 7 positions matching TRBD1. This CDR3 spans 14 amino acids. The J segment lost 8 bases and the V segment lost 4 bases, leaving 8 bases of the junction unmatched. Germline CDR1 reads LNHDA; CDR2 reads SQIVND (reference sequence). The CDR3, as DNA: TGTGCCAGTAGTAAAACGGTACAGGGGAAGCCCCAGCATTTT. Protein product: CASSKTVQGKPQHF.

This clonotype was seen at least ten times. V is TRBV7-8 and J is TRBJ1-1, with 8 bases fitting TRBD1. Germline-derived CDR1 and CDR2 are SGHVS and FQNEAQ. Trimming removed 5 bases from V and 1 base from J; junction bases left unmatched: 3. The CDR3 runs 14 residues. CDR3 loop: CASSRGQGNTEAFF. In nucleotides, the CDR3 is TGTGCCAGCAGCCGCGGACAGGGGAACACTGAAGCTTTCTTT.

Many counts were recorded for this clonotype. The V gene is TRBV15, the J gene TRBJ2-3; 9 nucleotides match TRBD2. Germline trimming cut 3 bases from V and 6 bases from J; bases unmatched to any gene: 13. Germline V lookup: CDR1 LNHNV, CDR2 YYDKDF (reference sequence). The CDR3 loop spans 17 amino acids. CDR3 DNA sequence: TGTGCCACCAGCAGCCTAAGATTACAGCGGGAGGAGGATACGCAGTATTTT. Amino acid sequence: CATSSLRLQREEDTQYF.

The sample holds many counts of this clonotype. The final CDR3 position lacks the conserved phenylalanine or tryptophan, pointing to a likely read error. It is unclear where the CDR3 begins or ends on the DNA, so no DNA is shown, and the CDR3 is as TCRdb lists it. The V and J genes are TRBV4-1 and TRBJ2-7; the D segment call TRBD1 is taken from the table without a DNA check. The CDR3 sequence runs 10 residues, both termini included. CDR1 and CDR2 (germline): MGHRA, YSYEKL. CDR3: CASSQSPPDA.

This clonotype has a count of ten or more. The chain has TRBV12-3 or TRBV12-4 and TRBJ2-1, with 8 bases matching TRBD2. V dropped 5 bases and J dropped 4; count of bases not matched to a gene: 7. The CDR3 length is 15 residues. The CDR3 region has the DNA TGTGCCAGCAGTAGGAGCGGGAGAGCTTACAATGAGCAGTTCTTC. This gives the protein CASSRSGRAYNEQFF.

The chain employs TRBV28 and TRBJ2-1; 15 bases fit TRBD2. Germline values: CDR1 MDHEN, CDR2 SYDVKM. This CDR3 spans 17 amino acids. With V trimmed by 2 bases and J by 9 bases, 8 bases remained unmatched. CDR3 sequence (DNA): TGTGCCAGCAGTTTAGGACTAGCGGGAGGGCTCGGGGGTGAGCAGTTCTTC. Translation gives CASSLGLAGGLGGEQFF. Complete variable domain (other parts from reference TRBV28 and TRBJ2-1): DVKVTQSSRYLVKRTGEKVFLECVQDMDHENMFWYRQDPGLGLRLIYFSYDVKMKEKGDIPEGYSVSREKKERFSLILESASTNQTSMYLCASSLGLAGGLGGEQFFGPGTRLTVL.

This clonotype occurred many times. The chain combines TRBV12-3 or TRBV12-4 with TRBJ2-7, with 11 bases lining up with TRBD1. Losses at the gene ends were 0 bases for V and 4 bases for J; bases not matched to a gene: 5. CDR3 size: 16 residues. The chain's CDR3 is CASSLARGQGVYEQYF. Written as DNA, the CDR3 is TGTGCCAGCAGTTTAGCACGGGGACAGGGGGTTTACGAGCAGTACTTC.

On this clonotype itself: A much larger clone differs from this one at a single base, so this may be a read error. The CDR3 region has the DNA TGTGCCAGCAGTTACCCGAGAGAGCCCCAGTACTTC. It codes for CASSYPREPQYF. The chain recombines TRBV6-5 with TRBJ2-5; no definite D call. Germline-derived CDR1 and CDR2 are MNHEY and SVGAGI. The CDR3 totals 12 residues.

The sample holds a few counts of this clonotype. Here the CDR3 DNA reads TGCAGTGCTAGAGTCCCCCGACTGAGCACAGATACGCAGTATTTT. This codes for CSARVPRLSTDTQYF. The chain has TRBV20-1 and TRBJ2-3; no definite D call. The germline V gene has CDR1 DFQATT and CDR2 SNEGSKA (reference sequence). V lost 1 base, J lost 0 bases, and 11 bases lay in between. CDR3 length: 15 residues.

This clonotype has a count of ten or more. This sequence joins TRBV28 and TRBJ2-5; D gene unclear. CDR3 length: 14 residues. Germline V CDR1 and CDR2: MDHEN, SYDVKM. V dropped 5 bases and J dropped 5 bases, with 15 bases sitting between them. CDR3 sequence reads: CASSVLVGWETQYF. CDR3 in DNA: TGTGCCAGCAGTGTCTTGGTGGGTTGGGAGACCCAGTACTTC.

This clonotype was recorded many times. The DNA of the CDR3 is TGTGCCAGCAGCCCACGGGGACGACTTAACACCGGGGAGCTGTTTTTT. Amino acids: CASSPRGRLNTGELFF. The chain recombines TRBV7-9 with TRBJ2-2; D possibly matches TRBD1 or TRBD2 (5 bases each). This CDR3 region has 16 residues. V was pared by 5 bases and J by 2 bases, with 15 bases between. Germline V gives CDR1 SEHNR, CDR2 FQNEAQ (reference sequence).

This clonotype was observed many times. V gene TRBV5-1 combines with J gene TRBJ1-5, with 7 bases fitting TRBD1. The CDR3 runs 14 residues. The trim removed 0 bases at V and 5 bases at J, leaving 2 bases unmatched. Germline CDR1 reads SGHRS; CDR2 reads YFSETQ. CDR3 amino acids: CASSLGQGDQPQHF. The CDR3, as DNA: TGCGCCAGCAGCTTGGGACAGGGAGATCAGCCCCAGCATTTT.

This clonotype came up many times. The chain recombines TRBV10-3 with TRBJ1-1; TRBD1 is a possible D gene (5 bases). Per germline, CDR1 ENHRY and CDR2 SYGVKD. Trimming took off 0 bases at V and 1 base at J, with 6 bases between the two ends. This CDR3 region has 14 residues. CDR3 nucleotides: TGTGCCATCAGTGAGTCCACAGGGAACACTGAAGCTTTCTTT. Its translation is CAISESTGNTEAFF.

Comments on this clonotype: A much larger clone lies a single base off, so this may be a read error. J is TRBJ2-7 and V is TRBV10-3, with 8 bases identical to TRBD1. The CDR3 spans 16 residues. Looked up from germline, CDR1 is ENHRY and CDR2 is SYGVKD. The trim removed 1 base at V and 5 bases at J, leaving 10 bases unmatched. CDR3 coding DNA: TGTGCCATCAGTGAGTGGACCGGACAGGGTGTGCACGAGCAGTACTTC. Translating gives CAISEWTGQGVHEQYF.

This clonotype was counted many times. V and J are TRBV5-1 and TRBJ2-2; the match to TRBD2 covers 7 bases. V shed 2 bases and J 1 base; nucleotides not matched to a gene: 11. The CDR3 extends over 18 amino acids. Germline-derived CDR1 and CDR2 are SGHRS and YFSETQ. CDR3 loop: CASSLNSWEGKNTGELFF. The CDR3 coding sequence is TGCGCCAGCAGCTTAAACTCCTGGGAGGGCAAGAACACCGGGGAGCTGTTTTTT.

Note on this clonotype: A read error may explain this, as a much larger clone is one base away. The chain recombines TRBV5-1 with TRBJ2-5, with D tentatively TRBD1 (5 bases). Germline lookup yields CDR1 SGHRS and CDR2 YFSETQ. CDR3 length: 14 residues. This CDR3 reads CASREGAAQETHYF. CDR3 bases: TGCGCCAGCAGGGAAGGGGCGGCCCAAGAGACCCACTACTTC. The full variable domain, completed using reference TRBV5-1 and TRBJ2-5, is KAGVTQTPRYLIKTRGQQVTLSCSPISGHRSVSWYQQTPGQGLQFLFEYFSETQRNKGNFPGRFSGRQFSNSRSEMNVSTLELGDSALYLCASREGAAQETHYFGPGTRLLVL.

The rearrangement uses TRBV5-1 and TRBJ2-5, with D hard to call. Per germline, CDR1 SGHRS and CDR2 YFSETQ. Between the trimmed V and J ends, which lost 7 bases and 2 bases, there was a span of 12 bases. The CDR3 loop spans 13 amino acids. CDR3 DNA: TGCGCCAGCGGGGTCCGGACGCAAGAGACCCAGTACTTC. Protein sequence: CASGVRTQETQYF.

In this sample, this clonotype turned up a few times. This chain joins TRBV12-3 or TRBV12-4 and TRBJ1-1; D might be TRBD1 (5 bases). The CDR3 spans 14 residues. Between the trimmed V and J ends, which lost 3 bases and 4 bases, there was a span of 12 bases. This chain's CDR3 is CASSLGGGATEAFF. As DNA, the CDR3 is TGTGCCAGCAGTTTGGGGGGTGGGGCCACTGAAGCTTTCTTT.

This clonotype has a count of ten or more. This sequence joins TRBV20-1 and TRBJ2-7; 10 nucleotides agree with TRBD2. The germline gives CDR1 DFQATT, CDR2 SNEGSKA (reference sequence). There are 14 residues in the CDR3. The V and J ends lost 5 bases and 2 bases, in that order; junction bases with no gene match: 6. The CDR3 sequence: CSASRAGGAYEQYF. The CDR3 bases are TGCAGTGCTTCCCGAGCGGGAGGGGCCTACGAGCAGTACTTC.

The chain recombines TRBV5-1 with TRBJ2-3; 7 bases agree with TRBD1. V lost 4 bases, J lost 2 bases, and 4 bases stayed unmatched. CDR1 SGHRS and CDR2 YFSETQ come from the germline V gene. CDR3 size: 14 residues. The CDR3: CASSPGQLTDTQYF. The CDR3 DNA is TGCGCCAGCAGCCCGGGACAGCTCACAGATACGCAGTATTTT.

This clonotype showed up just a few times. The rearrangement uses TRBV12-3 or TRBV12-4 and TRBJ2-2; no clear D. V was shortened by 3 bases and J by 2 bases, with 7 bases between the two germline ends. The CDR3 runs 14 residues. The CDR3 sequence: CASSFSTNTGELFF. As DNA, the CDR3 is TGTGCCAGCAGTTTCTCGACCAACACCGGGGAGCTGTTTTTT.

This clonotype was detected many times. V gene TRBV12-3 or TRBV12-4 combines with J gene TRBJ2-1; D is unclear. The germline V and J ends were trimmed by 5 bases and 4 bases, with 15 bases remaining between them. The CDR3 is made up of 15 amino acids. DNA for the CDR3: TGTGCCAGCAGTCCCCCCCGTAAGGAGTACAATGAGCAGTTCTTC. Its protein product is CASSPPRKEYNEQFF.

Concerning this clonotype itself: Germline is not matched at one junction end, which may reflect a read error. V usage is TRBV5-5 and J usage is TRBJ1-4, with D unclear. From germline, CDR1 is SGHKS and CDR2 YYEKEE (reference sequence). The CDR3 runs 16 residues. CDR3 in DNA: TGTGCCAGCAGCTTGTTTCCGATTGCAACTAATGAAAAACTGTTTTTC. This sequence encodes CASSLFPIATNEKLFF.

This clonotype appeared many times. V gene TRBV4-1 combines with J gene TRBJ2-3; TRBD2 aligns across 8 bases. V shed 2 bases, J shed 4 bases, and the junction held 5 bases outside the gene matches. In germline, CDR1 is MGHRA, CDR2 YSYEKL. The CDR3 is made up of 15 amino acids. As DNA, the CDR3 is TGCGCCAGCAGCCAAAATAGCGGGAAGGCAGATACGCAGTATTTT. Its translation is CASSQNSGKADTQYF.

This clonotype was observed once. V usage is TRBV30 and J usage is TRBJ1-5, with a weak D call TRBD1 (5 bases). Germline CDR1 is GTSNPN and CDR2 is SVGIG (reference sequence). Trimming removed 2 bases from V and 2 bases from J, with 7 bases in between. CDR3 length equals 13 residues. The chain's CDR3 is CAWSSQGNQPQHF. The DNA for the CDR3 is TGTGCCTGGAGTTCACAGGGCAATCAGCCCCAGCATTTT.

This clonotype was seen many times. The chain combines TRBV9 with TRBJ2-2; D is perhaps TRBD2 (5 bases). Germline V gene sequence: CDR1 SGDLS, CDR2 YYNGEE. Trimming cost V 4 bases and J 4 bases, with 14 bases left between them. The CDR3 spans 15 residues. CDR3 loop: CASSPGYFRTGELFF. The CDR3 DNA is TGTGCCAGCAGCCCGGGATACTTCCGCACCGGGGAGCTGTTTTTT.

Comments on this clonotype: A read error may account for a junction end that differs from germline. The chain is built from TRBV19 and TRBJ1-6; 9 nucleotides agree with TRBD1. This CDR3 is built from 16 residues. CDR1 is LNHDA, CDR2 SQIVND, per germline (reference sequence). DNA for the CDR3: TGTGCCAGTAGTATCGGGGGACAGGGACGAGGATCACCCCTCTACTTT. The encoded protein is CASSIGGQGRGSPLYF.